Included here is one TCR beta chain sequence, with context. This specimen comes from a study of blood T cell repertoires in COVID-19. Turning to the study itself: T cells, B-cell-depleted T cells, or PBMCs provided the cDNA or gDNA that served as material.

In the authors' workflow: Estimation of nucleated cell counts relied on the amplification of reference gene primers. Profiling relied on immunoSEQ multiplex PCR, and the TCRdb table lists in-frame clones only, not all of them. V and J calls and clone size are copied from that table; D and trimming were computed from the DNA. The sample lists about 240,000 clones; roughly 80% were seen once. V was shortened by 2 bases and J by 8 bases, with 12 bases between the two germline ends. Per the germline V gene, CDR1 is SGHVS and CDR2 is FQNEAQ. The CDR3 loop spans 13 amino acids. The sequenced sample was peripheral blood. The receptor comes from a woman aged 80 or over with acute or convalescent COVID-19. The rearrangement uses TRBV7-8 and TRBJ1-2; no definite D call. CDR3 sequence reads: CASSLPDTGGYTF. The CDR3 nucleotides read TGTGCCAGCAGCTTACCTGACACGGGAGGCTACACCTTC.